This entry lists 7 T cell receptor beta chains sequenced from one sample in a study (dated by TCRdb to the mid-2010s). Library creation used 5' RACE. TCRdb lists the instrument as Illumina MiSeq. TCRdb ran its own pipeline on the public reads, namely fastp trimming at Q25 and MiXCR clone calling, and kept in-frame beta chains. Every CDR3 protein is listed once, alongside the most common genes and DNA of its rows. Within this sample are approximately 60,000 distinct CDR3 sequences, with less than 30% of them counted one time only. The ten largest clones add up to around 2.1% of the sample. CD4+CD25+CD127-/low cells were isolated as Tregs. The sequencing sample was made of tumor-infiltrating Tregs sorted from the breast tumor. Source of these receptors: a female donor with breast cancer.

The V and J genes are TRBV6-2 or TRBV6-3 and TRBJ2-1; TRBD2 agrees at 8 bases. Germline CDR1 is MNHEY and CDR2 is SVGEGT. The CDR3 has 16 residues. V dropped 2 bases and J dropped 7; count of bases not matched to a gene: 10. DNA for the CDR3: TGTGCCAGCAGTTACCTTCCGGGAGGGCCGAAAAATGAGCAGTTCTTC. Translation gives CASSYLPGGPKNEQFF.

As for this clonotype: The CDR3 does not end in the conserved phenylalanine or tryptophan, so this is likely a read error. The V and J genes are TRBV6-5 and TRBJ1-2, with a possible D match to TRBD1 (5 bases). The V and J ends lost 6 bases and 5 bases respectively, with 22 bases between them. The CDR3 length is 16 residues. CDR1 is MNHEY and CDR2 is SVGAGI in the germline V gene. The CDR3: CASSGPSAGGGYGYTL. The CDR3 coding sequence is TGTGCCAGCAGCGGGCCCTCCGCGGGGGGGGGATATGGCTACACCCTC.

The V call is TRBV7-3, the J call TRBJ2-7, with D perhaps matching TRBD1 (6 bases). V lost 3 bases and J lost 7, with 10 bases in between. This CDR3 has 12 amino acids. Germline CDR1 SGHTA, CDR2 FQGTGA. Written as DNA, the CDR3 is TGTGCCAGCAGCTTCCTTACAGGGGAGCAGTACTTC. It encodes CASSFLTGEQYF.

In the case of this clonotype: A clone one base away is much larger, so this may be a read error. The gene calls are TRBV24-1 and TRBJ1-5; maybe TRBD1 (6 bases). The CDR3 runs to 13 residues. Germline lookup yields CDR1 KGHDR and CDR2 SFDVKD. The V end lost 4 bases, the J end lost 10 bases, and 13 bases lay between the germline ends. Here the CDR3 reads CATSDRGGHPQHF. The CDR3 DNA sequence: TGTGCCACCAGTGACAGGGGAGGTCATCCCCAGCATTTT.

The chain carries TRBV5-1 and TRBJ2-7; D unclear. The V end lost 0 bases, the J end lost 3 bases, and 10 bases lay between the germline ends. Germline V lookup: CDR1 SGHRS, CDR2 YFSETQ. CDR3 length: 14 residues. The CDR3 reads CASSLAVAGYEQYF. CDR3 sequence (DNA): TGCGCCAGCAGCTTGGCCGTGGCTGGCTACGAGCAGTACTTC.

Remarks on this clonotype: No conserved phenylalanine or tryptophan is present at the end of the CDR3, so a read error is the likely explanation. The gene calls are TRBV7-2 and TRBJ2-1; D could derive from TRBD1 or TRBD2 (5 bases each). This CDR3 has 17 amino acids. The germline gives CDR1 SGHTA, CDR2 FQGNSA. This CDR3 is CASSLVPGREPYNEQFL. In nucleotides, the CDR3 is TGTGCCAGTAGCTTAGTTCCCGGCAGGGAGCCCTACAATGAGCAGTTCCTC.

The V gene is TRBV20-1, the J gene TRBJ2-3, with D tentatively TRBD2 (5 bases). This CDR3 has 11 amino acids. The germline V and J ends were trimmed by 7 bases and 3 bases, with 8 bases remaining between them. The germline CDR1 and CDR2 sequences are DFQATT and SNEGSKA (reference sequence). The CDR3 protein is CSVQRTDTQYF. Written as DNA, the CDR3 is TGCAGTGTCCAGCGGACAGATACGCAGTATTTT.